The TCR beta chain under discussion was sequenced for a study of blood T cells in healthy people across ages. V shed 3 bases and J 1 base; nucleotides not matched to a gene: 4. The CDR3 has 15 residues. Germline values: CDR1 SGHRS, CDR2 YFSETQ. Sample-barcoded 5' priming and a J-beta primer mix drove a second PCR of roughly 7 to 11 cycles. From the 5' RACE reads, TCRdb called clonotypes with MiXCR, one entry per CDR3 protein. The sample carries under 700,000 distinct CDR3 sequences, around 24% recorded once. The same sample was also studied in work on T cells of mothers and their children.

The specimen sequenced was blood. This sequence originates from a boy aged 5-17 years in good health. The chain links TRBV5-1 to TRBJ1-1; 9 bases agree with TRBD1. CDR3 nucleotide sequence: TGCGCCAGCAGCTCTTCGACAGGGGGGAACACTGAAGCTTTCTTT. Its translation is CASSSSTGGNTEAFF.